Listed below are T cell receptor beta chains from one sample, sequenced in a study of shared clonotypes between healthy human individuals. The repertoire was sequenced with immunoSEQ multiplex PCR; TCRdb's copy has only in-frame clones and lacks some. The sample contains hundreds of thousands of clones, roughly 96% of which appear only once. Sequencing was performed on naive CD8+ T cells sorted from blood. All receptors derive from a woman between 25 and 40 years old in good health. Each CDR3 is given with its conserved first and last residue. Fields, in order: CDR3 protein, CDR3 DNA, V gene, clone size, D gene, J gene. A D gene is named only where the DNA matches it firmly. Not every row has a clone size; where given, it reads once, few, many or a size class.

cdr3_aa: CASSLGLAPNNEQFF
cdr3_nt: TGTGCCAGCAGCTTAGGACTAGCGCCGAACAATGAGCAGTTCTTC
v_call: TRBV7-7
clone_size: NA
d_call: TRBD2
j_call: TRBJ2-1

cdr3_aa: CAWSETGGLSNQPQHF
cdr3_nt: TGTGCCTGGAGTGAAACAGGGGGCCTTAGCAATCAGCCCCAGCATTTT
v_call: TRBV30
clone_size: NA
d_call: TRBD1
j_call: TRBJ1-5

cdr3_aa: CASSRSNTGELFF
cdr3_nt: TGTGCCAGCAGCCGCTCGAACACCGGGGAGCTGTTTTTT
v_call: TRBV5-5
clone_size: once
d_call: NA
j_call: TRBJ2-2

cdr3_aa: CASSYVVAGGKINEQFF
cdr3_nt: TGTGCCAGTAGTTACGTGGTAGCGGGAGGGAAAATCAATGAGCAGTTCTTC
v_call: TRBV19
clone_size: NA
d_call: TRBD2
j_call: TRBJ2-1

cdr3_aa: CASSFDFSYEQYF
cdr3_nt: TGTGCCAGCAGTTTTGACTTCTCCTACGAGCAGTACTTC
v_call: TRBV28
clone_size: NA
d_call: NA
j_call: TRBJ2-7

cdr3_aa: CASSYPGRGEQFF
cdr3_nt: TGTGCCAGCAGCTACCCCGGGAGGGGTGAGCAGTTCTTC
v_call: TRBV4-2
clone_size: NA
d_call: TRBD2
j_call: TRBJ2-1

cdr3_aa: CASSNFLDSQSYEQYF
cdr3_nt: TGTGCCAGCAGTAATTTTTTGGACAGCCAATCCTACGAGCAGTACTTC
v_call: TRBV25-1
clone_size: NA
d_call: NA
j_call: TRBJ2-7

cdr3_aa: CASRLDYGYTF
cdr3_nt: TGTGCCAGCAGGCTGGACTATGGCTACACCTTC
v_call: TRBV9
clone_size: NA
d_call: NA
j_call: TRBJ1-2

cdr3_aa: CASSLELSERVGEQYF
cdr3_nt: TGTGCCAGCAGCTTAGAATTAAGCGAGAGGGTTGGTGAGCAGTACTTC
v_call: TRBV5-6
clone_size: NA
d_call: NA
j_call: TRBJ2-7

cdr3_aa: CASSRLTGTINTDTQYF
cdr3_nt: TGTGCCAGCAGCAGATTAACCGGGACTATAAACACAGATACGCAGTATTTT
v_call: TRBV14
clone_size: NA
d_call: TRBD2
j_call: TRBJ2-3

cdr3_aa: CASSRPGQGISPNQPQHF
cdr3_nt: TGTGCCAGCAGCCGCCCGGGACAGGGCATATCACCGAATCAGCCCCAGCATTTT
v_call: TRBV14
clone_size: NA
d_call: TRBD1
j_call: TRBJ1-5

cdr3_aa: CASSSTQHGIADTQYF
cdr3_nt: TGTGCCAGCAGCTCCACCCAGCACGGGATTGCAGATACGCAGTATTTT
v_call: TRBV7-9
clone_size: NA
d_call: NA
j_call: TRBJ2-3

cdr3_aa: CSAEGEMGTDTQYF
cdr3_nt: TGCAGCGCAGAAGGCGAAATGGGCACAGATACGCAGTATTTT
v_call: TRBV29-1
clone_size: NA
d_call: NA
j_call: TRBJ2-3

cdr3_aa: CASRSGPGYTF
cdr3_nt: TGTGCCAGCAGGTCAGGGCCTGGCTACACCTTC
v_call: TRBV27
clone_size: few
d_call: NA
j_call: TRBJ1-2

cdr3_aa: CASSFEGQGTDTQYF
cdr3_nt: TGTGCCAGCAGTTTCGAGGGCCAAGGGACAGATACGCAGTATTTT
v_call: TRBV28
clone_size: NA
d_call: NA
j_call: TRBJ2-3

cdr3_aa: CASRLDRYYEQYF
cdr3_nt: TGTGCCAGCCGATTGGATCGGTACTACGAGCAGTACTTC
v_call: TRBV2
clone_size: NA
d_call: NA
j_call: TRBJ2-7

cdr3_aa: CASSSDRDTEAFF
cdr3_nt: TGTGCCAGCAGCTCTGACAGGGATACTGAAGCTTTCTTT
v_call: TRBV7-9
clone_size: NA
d_call: TRBD1
j_call: TRBJ1-1

cdr3_aa: CASSYLAGRRRDNEQFF
cdr3_nt: TGTGCCAGCAGCTACCTAGCGGGGAGACGGCGTGACAATGAGCAGTTCTTC
v_call: TRBV7-9
clone_size: NA
d_call: TRBD2
j_call: TRBJ2-1

cdr3_aa: CASSPPRGEPLYGYTF
cdr3_nt: TGTGCCAGCAGCCCGCCAAGGGGGGAGCCCCTGTATGGCTACACCTTC
v_call: TRBV14
clone_size: NA
d_call: NA
j_call: TRBJ1-2

cdr3_aa: CASSIGDFYNEQFF
cdr3_nt: TGTGCCAGTAGTATAGGAGACTTCTACAATGAGCAGTTCTTC
v_call: TRBV19
clone_size: NA
d_call: NA
j_call: TRBJ2-1

cdr3_aa: CASSLTSGNYNEQFF
cdr3_nt: TGTGCCAGCAGCTTGACTAGCGGGAACTACAATGAGCAGTTCTTC
v_call: TRBV7-2
clone_size: NA
d_call: TRBD2
j_call: TRBJ2-1

cdr3_aa: CASSPSTGGAGNQPQHF
cdr3_nt: TGTGCCAGCAGCCCATCGACAGGGGGCGCGGGGAATCAGCCCCAGCATTTT
v_call: TRBV7-9
clone_size: once
d_call: TRBD1
j_call: TRBJ1-5

cdr3_aa: CASSLEEFRGYGYTF
cdr3_nt: TGTGCCAGCAGCTTAGAAGAGTTCAGGGGCTATGGCTACACCTTC
v_call: TRBV11-2
clone_size: NA
d_call: NA
j_call: TRBJ1-2

cdr3_aa: CASTSGSSGRLSETQYF
cdr3_nt: TGTGCCAGCACCTCGGGGTCTAGCGGGAGGTTGTCTGAGACCCAGTACTTC
v_call: TRBV27
clone_size: NA
d_call: TRBD2
j_call: TRBJ2-5

cdr3_aa: CASSEHEGETQYF
cdr3_nt: TGTGCCAGCAGCGAGCATGAGGGCGAGACCCAGTACTTC
v_call: TRBV7-2
clone_size: once
d_call: NA
j_call: TRBJ2-5

cdr3_aa: CASSPGTGAEYF
cdr3_nt: TGTGCCAGCAGCCCCGGGACAGGGGCTGAGTACTTC
v_call: TRBV5-4
clone_size: NA
d_call: TRBD1
j_call: TRBJ2-7

cdr3_aa: CASSSPPAHEQYF
cdr3_nt: TGTGCCAGCAGCTCCCCCCCAGCCCACGAGCAGTACTTC
v_call: TRBV7-9
clone_size: NA
d_call: NA
j_call: TRBJ2-7

cdr3_aa: CASSIAARTGGSGYTF
cdr3_nt: TGTGCCAGTAGTATAGCGGCCCGGACAGGGGGAAGCGGCTACACCTTC
v_call: TRBV19
clone_size: once
d_call: TRBD1
j_call: TRBJ1-2

cdr3_aa: CASSLRSGNQPQHF
cdr3_nt: TGTGCCAGCAGTTTAAGGTCAGGGAATCAGCCCCAGCATTTT
v_call: TRBV28
clone_size: NA
d_call: NA
j_call: TRBJ1-5

cdr3_aa: CASSNSTGVIYEQYF
cdr3_nt: TGTGCCAGCAGCAATAGTACGGGGGTTATCTACGAGCAGTACTTC
v_call: TRBV7-9
clone_size: once
d_call: NA
j_call: TRBJ2-7

cdr3_aa: CASSYGTYEQYF
cdr3_nt: TGTGCCAGCAGCTATGGGACCTACGAGCAGTACTTC
v_call: TRBV5-6
clone_size: once
d_call: NA
j_call: TRBJ2-7